Listed below are T cell receptor beta chains from one sample, sequenced in a study of long-term antiretroviral therapy in people with HIV. Sequencing used immunoSEQ multiplex PCR; TCRdb keeps in-frame clones, though not all of them. The table shows about 20,000 clones, with around 93% occurring only once. Material: unsorted PBMCs, obtained 4.4 years after starting antiretroviral therapy. These receptors all stem from a woman between 45 and 60 years old with HIV. Both conserved end residues are part of each CDR3. A D gene is named only where the DNA matches it firmly. Not every row has a clone size; where given, it reads once, few, many or a size class.

15,once,-,TRBJ2-3,TRBV10-3,CAISDVVTGGDTQYF,TGTGCCATCAGTGATGTTGTGACAGGAGGAGATACGCAGTATTTT
14,-,-,TRBJ2-7,TRBV4-3,CASSQDFALYEQYF,TGCGCCAGCAGCCAAGACTTCGCGCTCTACGAGCAGTACTTC
15,-,-,TRBJ1-6,TRBV4-3,CASSQDQGSGSPLHF,TGCGCCAGCAGCCAAGATCAGGGTTCAGGTTCACCCCTCCACTTT
14,-,TRBD1,TRBJ1-6,TRBV27,CASSLDRGTSPLHF,TGTGCCAGCAGTTTGGACAGGGGGACTTCACCCCTCCACTTT
14,-,TRBD1,TRBJ2-7,TRBV7-3,CASSLQGAVYEQYF,TGTGCCAGCAGCTTACAGGGGGCGGTCTACGAGCAGTACTTC
15,once,-,TRBJ2-2,TRBV18,CASSRGTEVTGELFF,TGTGCCAGCTCACGCGGGACGGAGGTCACCGGGGAGCTGTTTTTT
16,-,-,TRBJ2-5,TRBV7-3,CASSLTAGTVGETQYF,TGTGCCAGCAGCTTAACGGCTGGGACGGTAGGAGAGACCCAGTACTTC
16,-,-,TRBJ1-6,TRBV12-5,CASGLVLSGANSPLHF,TGTGCTAGTGGTTTGGTACTTTCAGGGGCCAATTCACCCCTCCACTTT
16,-,-,TRBJ2-1,TRBV15,CATSRDLSGTYNEQFF,TGTGCCACCAGCAGAGATCTGTCAGGCACCTACAATGAGCAGTTCTTC
15,once,-,TRBJ1-2,TRBV6-1,CASSARQSLNYGYTF,TGTGCCAGCAGTGCCCGACAGAGCCTTAACTATGGCTACACCTTC
15,-,-,TRBJ2-2,TRBV10-2,CATSGVRAGTGELFF,TGCGCCACCTCAGGGGTACGGGCGGGAACCGGGGAGCTGTTTTTT
15,-,-,TRBJ2-2,TRBV4-1,CASSQGLINTGELFF,TGCGCCAGCAGCCAAGGACTGATCAACACCGGGGAGCTGTTTTTT
15,-,TRBD1,TRBJ1-3,TRBV9,CASSATGGAGNTIYF,TGTGCCAGCAGCGCCACAGGGGGGGCTGGAAACACCATATATTTT
11,-,-,TRBJ2-3,TRBV29-1,CSVEVADTQYF,TGCAGCGTTGAAGTAGCAGATACGCAGTATTTT
16,-,-,TRBJ1-1,TRBV5-6,CASSLWDSQPGTEAFF,TGTGCCAGCAGCTTGTGGGATTCCCAGCCGGGTACTGAAGCTTTCTTT
14,-,-,TRBJ2-5,TRBV2,CASIPLQGVETQYF,TGTGCCAGCATCCCTCTACAGGGCGTTGAGACCCAGTACTTC
13,-,-,TRBJ1-1,TRBV6-6,CASTRDVATEAFF,TGTGCCAGCACCCGAGATGTGGCCACTGAAGCTTTCTTT
14,-,-,TRBJ1-6,TRBV27,CASSLVQGYSPLHF,TGTGCCAGCAGTTTAGTGCAGGGATATTCACCCCTCCACTTT
12,-,-,TRBJ1-1,TRBV7-2,CASSLTRTEAFF,TGTGCCAGCAGCTTAACGCGGACTGAAGCTTTCTTT